The rows below give T cell receptor beta chains drawn from one sample of a study of blood T cell repertoires in COVID-19. The assay was immunoSEQ multiplex PCR, and TCRdb's table has in-frame clones only and misses some. The table has around 30,000 clones, about 89% seen once; the top ten hold 5% to 7%. Sequences were obtained from peripheral blood. The source is a human donor in a cohort sampled during active COVID-19. The CDR3 runs from the conserved cysteine through the conserved F or W. The D gene is left open where the match is weak.

J,D,V,CDR3
TRBJ2-1,.,TRBV9,CASSGGDGSYNEQFF
TRBJ2-1,.,TRBV7-2,CASSPSGSNNEQFF
TRBJ1-5,.,TRBV2,CASSLGGGNQPQHF
TRBJ2-5,TRBD2,TRBV7-6,CASSLAVAGGLETQYF
TRBJ1-1,.,TRBV5-4,CASSLAGLDTEAFF
TRBJ2-6,TRBD1,TRBV30,CAWRPGQASNVLTF
TRBJ1-1,TRBD1,TRBV7-9,CASSHGQGMNTEAFF
TRBJ1-2,.,TRBV6-5,CASIPGISGYTF
TRBJ1-2,.,TRBV2,CANLRQLEFGYTF
TRBJ2-4,TRBD1,TRBV7-9,CASSSGDRDLLAKNIQYF
TRBJ1-1,.,TRBV7-2,CASSQGRGPEAFF
TRBJ1-1,TRBD1,TRBV5-1,CASSLVGTAEAFF
TRBJ2-3,TRBD2,TRBV9,CASSVAAGGPLDTQYF
TRBJ1-2,TRBD1,TRBV6-5,CASRAGQANYGYTF
TRBJ2-1,.,TRBV5-1,CASSLESLYNEQFF
TRBJ1-1,.,TRBV10-3,CAISPLGGNTEAFF
TRBJ2-1,.,TRBV5-1,CASSLDFLYNEQFF
TRBJ1-6,.,TRBV12-3/TRBV12-4,CASSLEGRSPLHF
TRBJ1-3,.,TRBV3-1/TRBV3-2,CASSRQGSGNTIYF
TRBJ1-1,TRBD1,TRBV4-3,CASSQDMTGGANTEAFF
TRBJ2-5,TRBD2,TRBV5-1,CASSLEPSGGVETQYF
TRBJ1-1,TRBD1,TRBV10-3,CAIRTGVNTEAFF